This record looks at one T cell receptor beta chain sequence and its context. Antigen: not known. V was shortened by 2 bases and J by 5 bases, with 10 bases between the two germline ends. The CDR3 is 13 residues long. Germline V lookup: CDR1 SGHNT, CDR2 YYREEE (reference sequence). This entry comes from a study of radiation and T cells in renal cell carcinoma. Assay used: immunoSEQ multiplex PCR; TCRdb lists only in-frame clones, some missing. This sample has approximately 150,000 clones, with 75% to 90% found just once. This sample's time point: blood 4 weeks post-SBRT, at nephrectomy. Described treatment: 15 Gy SBRT to primary tumor, nephrectomy 4 weeks later. After SBRT, blood was collected at 2 and 4 weeks, plus baseline. Findings and limits, study-wide: From baseline, blood top tumor clonotypes peaked at 2 weeks post-radiation.

The starting material was blood, obtained from a patient whose treatment included radiotherapy and nephrectomy. This chain joins TRBV5-4 and TRBJ2-5; the D gene is possibly TRBD1 (6 bases). The TCR was taken from a woman between 45 and 65 years old with renal cell carcinoma. The CDR3 DNA is TGTGCCAGCAGCTTCAGGGGTGCGGAGACCCAGTACTTC. Its protein product is CASSFRGAETQYF.